Listed below are T cell receptor beta chains from one sample, sequenced in a study of T-cell reconstitution after alpha-beta-depleted transplantation in children. A single record per CDR3 protein comes from TCRdb applying MiXCR to the PCR reads. The table lists roughly 420,000 distinct CDR3 sequences, 16% of them singletons. Sequencing used PBMCs, mostly from graft donor cells, obtained 360 days after TCRalphabeta/CD19-depleted stem cell transplant. Receptors were obtained from a boy younger than two who had a stem cell transplant for Wiskott-Aldrich syndrome, so the T cells may come from the graft donor. Each CDR3 is given without its conserved first and last residue. Fields, in order: V gene, CDR3 protein.

V gene: TRBV11-2; CDR3 protein: ASSLPSRGGGSSYNEQF
V gene: TRBV15; CDR3 protein: ATSRGDRGLTGELF
V gene: TRBV12-3/TRBV12-4; CDR3 protein: ASSWDRVYYNEQF
V gene: TRBV7-2; CDR3 protein: ASSLDSVTDTQY
V gene: TRBV5-1; CDR3 protein: ASSLGGNYGYT
V gene: TRBV5-1; CDR3 protein: ASSRSESYEQY
V gene: TRBV20-1; CDR3 protein: SARIVEKLF
V gene: TRBV29-1; CDR3 protein: SALRGYEQY
V gene: TRBV12-3/TRBV12-4; CDR3 protein: ASSVGVRNQETQY
V gene: TRBV7-8; CDR3 protein: ASSLETGPTYEQY
V gene: TRBV7-9; CDR3 protein: ASSLDPRQGEGYGYT
V gene: TRBV20-1; CDR3 protein: SAFPRGWDPYNEQF
V gene: TRBV5-1; CDR3 protein: ASSSVGGTGELF
V gene: TRBV7-9; CDR3 protein: ASSSLNPYEQY
V gene: TRBV5-5; CDR3 protein: ASSFRGMAYEQY
V gene: TRBV29-1; CDR3 protein: SVDDHRDGNTEAF
V gene: TRBV4-2; CDR3 protein: ASSVGTGDTEAF
V gene: TRBV7-7; CDR3 protein: ASSPRGTGVRIGETQY
V gene: TRBV20-1; CDR3 protein: SALSGRAYSYEQY
V gene: TRBV10-3; CDR3 protein: AISESRAEEGNTIY
V gene: TRBV6-2/TRBV6-3; CDR3 protein: ASSYSRLAGERTYNEQF